This passage covers 2 T cell receptor beta chains from one sample sequenced in a study of beta chain features in type 1 diabetes. Study-wide findings and caveats: TCRB CDR3 length was moderately but significantly reduced in all four CD4+ subsets of Type 1 diabetes patients.

The study reverse transcribed the entire isolated RNA, so it sequenced expressed TCRB transcripts. Generated by immunoSEQ multiplex PCR, the TCRdb table keeps only in-frame clones and is missing some. The table shows about 260,000 clones, with less than 30% occurring only once. Their antigens remain unidentified. Specimen: naive CD4+ T cells from blood. The receptors shown here come from a woman aged 30 to 39 with type 1 diabetes.

V usage is TRBV11-1 and J usage is TRBJ2-7, with 8 nucleotides matching TRBD1. CDR1 and CDR2 from the germline V gene are SGHAT and FQDESV (reference sequence). This CDR3 has 15 residues. V trimming: 5 bases; J trimming: 7 bases; junction bases outside the gene matches: 13. CDR3 bases: TGTGCCAGCAGCGCTTTAAGGACAGGGCTGGGTGAGCAGTACTTC. Its protein is CASSALRTGLGEQYF.

This clone was seen more than once but under ten times. The chain joins TRBV2 to TRBJ1-1, with 11 nucleotides matching TRBD1. Germline V gene lookup returns CDR1 SNHLY and CDR2 FYNNEI. V shed 6 bases and J 2 bases; nucleotides not matched to a gene: 2. The CDR3 spans 14 residues. CDR3 protein: CASRGTGGNTEAFF. Here the CDR3 DNA reads TGTGCCAGCAGGGGGACAGGGGGAAACACTGAAGCTTTCTTT.